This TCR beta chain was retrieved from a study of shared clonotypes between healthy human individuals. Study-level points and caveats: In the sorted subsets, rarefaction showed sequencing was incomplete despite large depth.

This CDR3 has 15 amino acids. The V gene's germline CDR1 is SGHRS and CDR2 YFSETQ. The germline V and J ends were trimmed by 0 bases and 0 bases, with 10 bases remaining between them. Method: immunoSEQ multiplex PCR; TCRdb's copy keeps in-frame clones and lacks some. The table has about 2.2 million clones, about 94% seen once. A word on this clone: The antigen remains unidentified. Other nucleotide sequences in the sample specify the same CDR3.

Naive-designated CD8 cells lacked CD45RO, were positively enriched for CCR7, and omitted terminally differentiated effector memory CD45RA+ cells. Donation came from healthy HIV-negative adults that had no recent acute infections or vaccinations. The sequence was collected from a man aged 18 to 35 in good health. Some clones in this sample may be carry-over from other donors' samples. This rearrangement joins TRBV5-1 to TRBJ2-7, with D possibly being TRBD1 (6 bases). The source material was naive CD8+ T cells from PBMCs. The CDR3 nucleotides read TGCGCCAGCAGCTTGGGGCAGGGGATCTCCTACGAGCAGTACTTC. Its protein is CASSLGQGISYEQYF.